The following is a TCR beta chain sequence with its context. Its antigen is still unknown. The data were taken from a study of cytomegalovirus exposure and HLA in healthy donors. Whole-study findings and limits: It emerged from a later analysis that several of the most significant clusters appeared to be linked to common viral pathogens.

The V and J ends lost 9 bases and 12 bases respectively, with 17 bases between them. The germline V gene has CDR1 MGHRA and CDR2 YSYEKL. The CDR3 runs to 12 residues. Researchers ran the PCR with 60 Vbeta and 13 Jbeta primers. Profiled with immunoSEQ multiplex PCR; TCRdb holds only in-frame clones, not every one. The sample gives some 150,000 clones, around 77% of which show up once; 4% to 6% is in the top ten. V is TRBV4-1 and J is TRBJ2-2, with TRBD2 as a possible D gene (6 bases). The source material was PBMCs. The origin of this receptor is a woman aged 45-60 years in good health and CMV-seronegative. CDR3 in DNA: TGCGCCAGTCGGGACTGGACTGGACAGCTGTTTTTT. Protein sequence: CASRDWTGQLFF.